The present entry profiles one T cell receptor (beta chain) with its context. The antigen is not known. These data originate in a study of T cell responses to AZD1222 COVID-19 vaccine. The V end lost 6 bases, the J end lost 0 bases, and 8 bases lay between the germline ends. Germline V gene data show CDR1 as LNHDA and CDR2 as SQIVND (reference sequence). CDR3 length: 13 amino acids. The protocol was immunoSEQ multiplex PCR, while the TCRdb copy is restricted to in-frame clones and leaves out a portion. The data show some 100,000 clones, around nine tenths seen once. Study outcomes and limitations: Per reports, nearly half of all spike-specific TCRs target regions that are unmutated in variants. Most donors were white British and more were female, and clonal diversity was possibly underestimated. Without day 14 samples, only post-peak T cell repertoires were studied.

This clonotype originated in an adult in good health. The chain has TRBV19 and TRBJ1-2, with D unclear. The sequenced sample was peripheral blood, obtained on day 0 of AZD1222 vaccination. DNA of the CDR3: TGTGCCAGTAGGCCCAGATCTAACTATGGCTACACCTTC. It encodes CASRPRSNYGYTF.